These 30 T cell receptor beta chains came from one sample sequenced in a study of T cells after yellow fever vaccination. TCRdb re-called the 5' RACE reads with MiXCR, one entry per CDR3 protein. The sample yields roughly 180,000 distinct CDR3 sequences, about 6% seen once. Sequencing used CD4+ T cells sorted from PBMCs, obtained on the day of the first yellow fever vaccination. The receptors here all came from a man between 18 and 35 years old who received the YFV17D yellow fever vaccine.

The CDR3 DNA sequence: TGTGCCAGCGCGACAGGTAGGAATGAGCAGTTCTTC. Encoded protein: CASATGRNEQFF. The chain carries TRBV2 and TRBJ2-1, with a possible D match to TRBD1 (6 bases). Trimming shortened V by 8 bases and J by 7 bases, and 12 bases separated the two germline ends. The CDR3 has 12 amino acids. Germline V gene sequence: CDR1 SNHLY, CDR2 FYNNEI.

This clonotype was seen many times. The chain carries TRBV4-3 and TRBJ2-7; D may be TRBD1 (6 bases). CDR1 and CDR2 (germline): LGHNA, YSLEER. Trimming removed 0 bases at V and 5 bases at J, with 11 bases between. The CDR3 is made up of 14 amino acids. CDR3 sequence reads: CASSQETGYNEQYF. CDR3 DNA sequence: TGCGCCAGCAGCCAAGAAACAGGGTACAACGAGCAGTACTTC.

This clonotype was seen only a few times. The rearrangement joins TRBV29-1 to TRBJ1-1; D is undetermined. V was cut by 7 bases and J by 1 base, with 7 bases left in between. This CDR3 contains 11 residues. Germline V lookup: CDR1 SQVTM, CDR2 ANQGSEA. The CDR3: CSGTENTEAFF. For the CDR3, the DNA is TGCAGCGGTACAGAGAACACTGAAGCTTTCTTT.

The table lists this clonotype with a few counts. V usage is TRBV5-4 and J usage is TRBJ2-3; tentatively, D is TRBD1 (6 bases). The V end lost 4 bases, the J end lost 3 bases, and 18 bases lay between the germline ends. The length of the CDR3 is 16 residues. Germline V gives CDR1 SGHNT, CDR2 YYREEE (reference sequence). This CDR3 reads CASSLVGTTATDTQYF. The CDR3 DNA reads TGTGCCAGCAGCCTGGTGGGGACAACCGCTACAGATACGCAGTATTTT.

This clonotype has at least ten counts. The rearrangement uses TRBV19 and TRBJ2-1, with TRBD1 matching over 8 bases. Per germline, CDR1 LNHDA and CDR2 SQIVND (reference sequence). This CDR3 is 14 amino acids long. V gave up 5 bases and J gave up 2 bases; unmatched junction bases: 2. The CDR3 spells CASSRTGTYNEQFF. Written as DNA, the CDR3 is TGTGCCAGTAGTCGGACAGGGACCTACAATGAGCAGTTCTTC.

This clonotype was seen only a few times. The CDR3 DNA follows: TGTGCCAGCAGCCTACCACAGGGAGTGGAGGAAAAACTGTTTTTT. Translating it yields CASSLPQGVEEKLFF. The V and J genes are TRBV27 and TRBJ1-4; D might be TRBD1 (6 bases). This CDR3 spans 15 amino acids. CDR1 and CDR2 from the germline V gene are MNHEY and SMNVEV (reference sequence). V was trimmed by 6 bases and J by 8 bases, leaving 19 bases between them. Variable domain in full (rest from reference TRBV27 and TRBJ1-4): EAQVTQNPRYLITVTGKKLTVTCSQNMNHEYMSWYRQDPGLGLRQIYYSMNVEVTDKGDVPEGYKVSRKEKRNFPLILESPSPNQTSLYFCASSLPQGVEEKLFFGSGTQLSVL.

V is TRBV12-5 and J is TRBJ2-7; 12 bases are shared with TRBD2. Per the germline V gene, CDR1 is LGHNT and CDR2 is FRNRAP. The CDR3 totals 16 residues. Trimming removed 5 bases from V and 3 bases from J; junction bases left unmatched: 8. CDR3 bases: TGTGCTAGTGGTCGACGACTAGCGGGGGTATTCTACGAGCAGTACTTC. This encodes CASGRRLAGVFYEQYF.

This clonotype has ten or more counts. The chain carries TRBV15 and TRBJ2-3; D gene uncertain. The CDR3 runs 13 residues. V lost 0 bases and J 4 bases, leaving 5 bases between the germline ends. Per the germline V gene, CDR1 is LNHNV and CDR2 is YYDKDF (reference sequence). The CDR3 here is CATSRDLPDTQYF. In DNA, the CDR3 is TGTGCCACCAGCAGAGATCTGCCAGATACGCAGTATTTT.

The chain employs TRBV5-1 and TRBJ1-1; D is uncertain. CDR1 SGHRS and CDR2 YFSETQ come from the germline V gene. This CDR3 spans 14 amino acids. The V gene lost 9 bases and the J gene lost 4 bases, with 19 bases spanning the gap. In nucleotides, the CDR3 is TGCGCCACCCAGGACCCCGGTGAAGCCACTGAAGCTTTCTTT. Translating gives CATQDPGEATEAFF.

This clonotype was seen a handful of times. The chain recombines TRBV20-1 with TRBJ2-5; no reliable D call. Trimming pared 5 bases from V and 5 bases from J, leaving 9 bases between. From germline, CDR1 is DFQATT and CDR2 SNEGSKA (reference sequence). The CDR3 sequence is 11 residues long. The CDR3 protein is CSARKTETQYF. In nucleotides, the CDR3 is TGCAGTGCTCGTAAGACGGAGACCCAGTACTTC.

This clonotype was recorded a few times. The chain couples TRBV6-5 to TRBJ1-2, with D unresolved. This CDR3 has 11 residues. Trimming removed 8 bases at V and 10 bases at J, with 14 bases between. Germline V gene data show CDR1 as MNHEY and CDR2 as SVGAGI. In nucleotides, the CDR3 is TGTGCCAGCGGCAACGGGCCACACTACACCTTC. Translating it yields CASGNGPHYTF.

There are many counts of this clonotype. The chain recombines TRBV11-2 with TRBJ2-1; 9 bases line up with TRBD1. Losses at the gene ends were 5 bases for V and 4 bases for J; bases not matched to a gene: 12. Germline V gives CDR1 SGHAT, CDR2 FQNNGV. This CDR3 is built from 17 residues. The CDR3 region is CASSLRTGTGNYNEQFF. The DNA of the CDR3 is TGTGCCAGCAGCCTCCGGACCGGGACAGGGAATTACAATGAGCAGTTCTTC.

This clonotype was observed a handful of times. CDR3: CASSTGTLAKNIQYF. The CDR3 DNA sequence: TGTGCCAGTAGTACCGGGACTTTAGCCAAAAACATTCAGTACTTC. The chain couples TRBV19 to TRBJ2-4, with a tentative D call TRBD2 (6 bases). The CDR3 extends over 15 amino acids. The ends were cut back, 4 bases at V and 0 bases at J, with 10 bases in the middle. The germline V gene encodes CDR1 LNHDA and CDR2 SQIVND (reference sequence).

The table lists this clonotype with many counts. This chain connects TRBV27 to TRBJ2-7; maybe TRBD1 (6 bases). V lost 6 bases, J lost 7 bases, and 25 bases lay in between. The CDR3 is 16 residues long. The germline CDR1 and CDR2 sequences are MNHEY and SMNVEV (reference sequence). CDR3 nucleotide sequence: TGTGCCAGCAGAACCGGGACATTCGACTCCATACGGGAGCAGTACTTC. It codes for CASRTGTFDSIREQYF.

This clonotype has more than one count but fewer than ten. V usage is TRBV7-9 and J usage is TRBJ1-5; D gene unclear. The length of the CDR3 is 11 residues. Germline V gives CDR1 SEHNR, CDR2 FQNEAQ (reference sequence). V lost 8 bases and J lost 6, with 8 bases in between. CDR3 in amino acids: CASGRSQPQHF. CDR3 nucleotide sequence: TGTGCCAGCGGCAGAAGTCAGCCCCAGCATTTT.

The CDR3 is CASSQIDRATGYTF. CDR3 sequence (DNA): TGCGCCAGCAGCCAGATAGACAGGGCGACTGGCTACACCTTC. The rearrangement uses TRBV4-3 and TRBJ1-2; the match to TRBD1 covers 7 bases. The junction had 8 bases not matched to a gene; V was cut back by 3 bases and J by 7 bases. The CDR3 totals 14 residues. The V gene's germline CDR1 is LGHNA and CDR2 YSLEER.

This chain links TRBV19 with TRBJ2-5; D not resolved. Trimming removed 8 bases at V and 2 bases at J, with 15 bases between. Germline assignment: CDR1 LNHDA and CDR2 SQIVND (reference sequence). The CDR3 has 14 residues. This chain's CDR3 is CASRYHTDQETQYF. CDR3 DNA sequence: TGTGCCAGTCGGTACCACACGGATCAAGAGACCCAGTACTTC. The variable domain in full, with the rest retrieved from reference TRBV19 and TRBJ2-5, is DGGITQSPKYLFRKEGQNVTLSCEQNLNHDAMYWYRQDPGQGLRLIYYSQIVNDFQKGDIAEGYSVSREKKESFPLTVTSAQKNPTAFYLCASRYHTDQETQYFGPGTRLLVL.

The CDR3 here is CASSYSAFGVDGYTF. The DNA for the CDR3 is TGTGCCAGCAGTTACTCTGCCTTCGGGGTTGATGGCTACACCTTC. The V call is TRBV6-5, the J call TRBJ1-2, with D unclear. Germline CDR1 is MNHEY and CDR2 is SVGAGI. Trimming took 0 bases from V and 6 from J, leaving 14 bases between them. The length of the CDR3 is 15 residues.

This clonotype was observed at least ten times. The chain couples TRBV20-1 to TRBJ2-5; TRBD2 matches 7 bases. Germline V lookup: CDR1 DFQATT, CDR2 SNEGSKA (reference sequence). With 6 bases clipped from V and 0 bases from J, the junction kept 7 bases outside the gene matches. There are 14 residues in the CDR3. CDR3 protein: CSAGRRGNQETQYF. As DNA, the CDR3 is TGCAGTGCCGGCAGGCGGGGGAACCAAGAGACCCAGTACTTC.

This chain connects TRBV7-9 to TRBJ2-7; TRBD1 aligns across 7 bases. Germline CDR1 SEHNR, CDR2 FQNEAQ (reference sequence). The CDR3 is 15 residues long. Germline trimming cut 1 base from V and 5 bases from J; bases unmatched to any gene: 8. CDR3 nucleotide sequence: TGTGCCAGCAGCTTAGAGAGACAGGGTGATAACGAGCAGTACGTC. This sequence encodes CASSLERQGDNEQYV.

This clonotype has ten or more counts. The CDR3 reads CASSPPGGGRYNEQFF. In DNA form, the CDR3 reads TGTGCCAGCAGCCCCCCCGGCGGGGGCCGGTACAATGAGCAGTTCTTC. The genes are TRBV7-3 and TRBJ2-1, with D maybe TRBD2 (7 bases). V lost 5 bases, J lost 4 bases, and 18 bases lay in between. Germline lookup yields CDR1 SGHTA and CDR2 FQGTGA. The CDR3 runs 16 residues. The variable domain in full, with the rest retrieved from reference TRBV7-3 and TRBJ2-1, is GAGVSQTPSNKVTEKGKYVELRCDPISGHTALYWYRQSLGQGPEFLIYFQGTGAADDSGLPNDRFFAVRPEGSVSTLKIQRTERGDSAVYLCASSPPGGGRYNEQFFGPGTRLTVL.

The chain combines TRBV18 with TRBJ2-7, with TRBD1 matching 10 bases. J lost 4 bases, V lost 3 bases, and 6 bases had no gene match. The CDR3 has 15 residues. Looked up from germline, CDR1 is KGHSH and CDR2 is LQKENI. The CDR3 DNA reads as TGTGCCAGCTCACCGATGACAGGGGGCATATACGAGCAGTACGTC. This gives the protein CASSPMTGGIYEQYV.

There are a few counts of this clonotype. The genes are TRBV24-1 and TRBJ1-5; 7 bases match TRBD1. CDR1 is KGHDR and CDR2 is SFDVKD in the germline V gene. This CDR3 contains 21 residues. V lost 4 bases to trimming and J lost 0 bases; unmatched junction nucleotides: 20. CDR3 sequence reads: CATSEPWTGHCNLYSNQPQHF. CDR3 nucleotide sequence: TGTGCCACCAGTGAACCCTGGACAGGCCACTGCAATCTCTATAGCAATCAGCCCCAGCATTTT.

This clonotype was recorded at least ten times. The V gene is TRBV12-3 or TRBV12-4, the J gene TRBJ2-1; tentative D call: TRBD2 (6 bases). The length of the CDR3 is 11 residues. V was clipped by 2 bases and J by 13 bases, with 9 bases between them. In nucleotides, the CDR3 is TGTGCCAGCAGTTTATGGGGAGGTCAGTTCTTC. Its translation: CASSLWGGQFF.

This clonotype was seen a few times. The chain couples TRBV19 to TRBJ1-6; D is possibly TRBD1 (5 bases). V lost 1 base and J lost 7, with 11 bases in between. The CDR3 is 15 amino acids. Per the germline V gene, CDR1 is LNHDA and CDR2 is SQIVND (reference sequence). CDR3 in amino acids: CASSIGRGANSPLHF. The CDR3 region has the DNA TGTGCCAGTAGTATAGGGAGGGGAGCGAATTCACCCCTCCACTTT.

This clonotype was found many times. The CDR3 here is CAITGRGGEKLFF. In DNA form, the CDR3 reads TGTGCCATCACGGGCAGGGGGGGTGAAAAACTGTTTTTT. The chain recombines TRBV10-3 with TRBJ1-4; TRBD1 matches 7 bases. The CDR3 extends over 13 amino acids. The junction had 6 bases not matched to a gene; V was cut back by 7 bases and J by 7 bases. The germline V gene encodes CDR1 ENHRY and CDR2 SYGVKD.

The V and J genes are TRBV5-1 and TRBJ1-1; 7 positions agree with TRBD1. From germline, CDR1 is SGHRS and CDR2 YFSETQ. The junction had 5 bases not matched to a gene; V was cut back by 2 bases and J by 4 bases. The CDR3 sequence is 14 residues long. The CDR3, as DNA: TGCGCCAGCAGCTTACAGGGGTTGAGCACTGAAGCTTTCTTT. Protein product: CASSLQGLSTEAFF. Looking up the rest from reference TRBV5-1 and TRBJ1-1 gives the full variable domain: KAGVTQTPRYLIKTRGQQVTLSCSPISGHRSVSWYQQTPGQGLQFLFEYFSETQRNKGNFPGRFSGRQFSNSRSEMNVSTLELGDSALYLCASSLQGLSTEAFFGQGTRLTVV.

The rearrangement joins TRBV18 to TRBJ2-5; the D gene is possibly TRBD1 (5 bases). The CDR3 totals 14 residues. The germline CDR1 and CDR2 sequences are KGHSH and LQKENI. Deletions cut 5 bases from V and 5 bases from J, with 15 bases between. CDR3: CASSIRTSWETQYF. CDR3 sequence (DNA): TGTGCCAGCTCAATTAGGACATCTTGGGAGACCCAGTACTTC.

This clonotype occurred a few times. The chain has TRBV6-5 and TRBJ2-3, with D maybe TRBD1 (5 bases). CDR3 length: 15 residues. The ends were cut back, 7 bases at V and 0 bases at J, with 14 bases in the middle. Looked up from germline, CDR1 is MNHEY and CDR2 is SVGAGI. As DNA, the CDR3 is TGTGCCAGCAAAACAGGATCCTTAAGCACAGATACGCAGTATTTT. It yields the protein CASKTGSLSTDTQYF.

The V and J genes are TRBV14 and TRBJ2-7, with D unresolved. The length of the CDR3 is 12 residues. Germline CDR1 is SGHDN and CDR2 is FVKESK. Trimming removed 0 bases from V and 6 bases from J, with 6 bases in between. This CDR3 is CASSQDLSEQYV. In DNA, the CDR3 is TGTGCCAGCAGCCAAGATTTGAGCGAGCAGTACGTC.